This T cell receptor beta chain was identified in a study of blood T cell repertoires in COVID-19. Overall study: Acute and convalescent COVID-19 samples came from the United States, Italy and Spain. The cDNA or gDNA used as material had been derived from T cells, B-cell-depleted T cells, or PBMCs.

V dropped 0 bases and J dropped 10 bases, with 12 bases sitting between them. The CDR3 is 13 amino acids. The germline V gene has CDR1 MNHEY and CDR2 SVGEGT. The protocol was immunoSEQ multiplex PCR, while the TCRdb copy is restricted to in-frame clones and leaves out a portion. The sample lists under 300,000 clones, roughly three quarters occurring once. The sequencing input was peripheral blood. The sequence came from a woman aged 40-49 years with active or convalescent COVID-19. The chain has TRBV6-2 or TRBV6-3 and TRBJ1-1; D remains unclear. CDR3 in DNA: TGTGCCAGCAGTTACTCGGAATATGAGGGAGCTTTCTTT. This codes for CASSYSEYEGAFF.